This entry lists 3 T cell receptor beta chains sequenced from one sample in a study of cytomegalovirus exposure and HLA in healthy donors. Using immunoSEQ multiplex PCR, the repertoire was profiled, and TCRdb retains in-frame clones only, with some absent. The sample yields 99,000 or so clones, approximately 90% seen once. Source material: PBMCs. These receptors were taken from a woman aged 18-29 years in good health and CMV-seropositive.

The J gene is TRBJ1-5, the V gene TRBV19; weak D call: TRBD1 (5 bases). CDR1 and CDR2 (germline): LNHDA, SQIVND (reference sequence). The CDR3 is 14 amino acids. The germline V and J ends were trimmed by 5 bases and 3 bases, with 11 bases remaining between them. The CDR3 coding sequence is TGTGCCAGTAGTCTCGACAGCAACAATCAGCCCCAGCATTTT. Amino acids: CASSLDSNNQPQHF.

The rearrangement joins TRBV6-1 to TRBJ2-5; the D gene is possibly TRBD2 (5 bases). The J call is in doubt because the DNA end fits TRBJ2-7 better. The CDR3 loop spans 10 amino acids. Per the germline V gene, CDR1 is MNHNS and CDR2 is SASEGT. This CDR3 reads CASRGYEQYF. CDR3 DNA: TGTGCCAGCCGGGGTTACGAGCAGTACTTC.

The chain couples TRBV5-1 to TRBJ2-5; a possible D gene is TRBD2 (5 bases). The CDR3 loop spans 14 amino acids. Germline V gene lookup returns CDR1 SGHRS and CDR2 YFSETQ. Trimming took off 0 bases at V and 5 bases at J, with 11 bases between the two ends. The CDR3 DNA reads TGCGCCAGCAGCTTGGTTGGAGGCCGGGAGACCCAGTACTTC. Protein: CASSLVGGRETQYF.